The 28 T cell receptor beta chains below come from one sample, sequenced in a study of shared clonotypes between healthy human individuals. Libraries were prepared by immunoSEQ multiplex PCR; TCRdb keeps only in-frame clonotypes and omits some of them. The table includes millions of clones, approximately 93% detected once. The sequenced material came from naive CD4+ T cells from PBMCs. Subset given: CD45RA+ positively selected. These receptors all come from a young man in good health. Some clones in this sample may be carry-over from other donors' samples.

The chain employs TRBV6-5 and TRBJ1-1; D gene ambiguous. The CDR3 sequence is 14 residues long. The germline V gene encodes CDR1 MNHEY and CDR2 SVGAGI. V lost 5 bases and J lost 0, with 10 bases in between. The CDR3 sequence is CASSRPALNTEAFF. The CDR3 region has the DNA TGTGCCAGCAGTCGGCCAGCGCTGAACACTGAAGCTTTCTTT.

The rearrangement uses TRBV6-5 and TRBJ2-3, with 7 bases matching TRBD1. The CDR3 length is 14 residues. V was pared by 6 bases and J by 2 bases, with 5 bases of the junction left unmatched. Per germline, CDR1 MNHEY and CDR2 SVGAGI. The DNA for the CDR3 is TGTGCCAGCAGCCGACAGGGAGCCACAGATACGCAGTATTTT. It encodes CASSRQGATDTQYF.

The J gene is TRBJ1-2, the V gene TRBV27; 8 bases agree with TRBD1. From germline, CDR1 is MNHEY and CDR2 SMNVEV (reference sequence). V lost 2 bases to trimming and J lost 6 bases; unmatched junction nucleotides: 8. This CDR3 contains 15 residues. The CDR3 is CASSLQGAIVNGYTF. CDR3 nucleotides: TGTGCCAGCAGTTTACAGGGGGCGATAGTTAATGGCTACACCTTC.

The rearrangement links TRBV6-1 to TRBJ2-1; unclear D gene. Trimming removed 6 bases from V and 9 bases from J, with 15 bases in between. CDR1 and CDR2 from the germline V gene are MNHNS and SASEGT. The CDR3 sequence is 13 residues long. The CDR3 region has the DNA TGTGCCAGCAGAGAAATCGTTCGGGCTGAGCAGTTCTTC. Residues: CASREIVRAEQFF.

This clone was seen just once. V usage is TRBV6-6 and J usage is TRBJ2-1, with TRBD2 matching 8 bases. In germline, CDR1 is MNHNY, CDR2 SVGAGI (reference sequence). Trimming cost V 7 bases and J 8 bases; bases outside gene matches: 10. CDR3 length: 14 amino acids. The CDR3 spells CASTLGTSSYEQFF. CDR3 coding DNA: TGTGCCAGCACCCTAGGGACTAGTTCCTATGAGCAGTTCTTC.

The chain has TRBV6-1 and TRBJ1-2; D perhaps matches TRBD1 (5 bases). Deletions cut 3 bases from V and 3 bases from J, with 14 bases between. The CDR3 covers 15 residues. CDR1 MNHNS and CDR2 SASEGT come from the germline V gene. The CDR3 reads CASSEGTPRDYGYTF. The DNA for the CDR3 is TGTGCCAGCAGTGAGGGGACCCCACGGGACTATGGCTACACCTTC.

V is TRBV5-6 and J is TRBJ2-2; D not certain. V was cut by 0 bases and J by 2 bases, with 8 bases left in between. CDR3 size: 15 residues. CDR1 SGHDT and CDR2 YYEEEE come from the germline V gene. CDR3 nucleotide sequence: TGTGCCAGCAGCTTGGCTGGCAAAAACACCGGGGAGCTGTTTTTT. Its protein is CASSLAGKNTGELFF.

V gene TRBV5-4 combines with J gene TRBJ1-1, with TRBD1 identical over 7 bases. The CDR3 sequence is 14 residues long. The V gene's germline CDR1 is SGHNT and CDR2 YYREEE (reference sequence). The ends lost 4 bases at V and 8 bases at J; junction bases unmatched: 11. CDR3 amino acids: CASSQDTGASEAFF. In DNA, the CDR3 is TGTGCCAGCAGCCAAGATACAGGGGCTTCCGAAGCTTTCTTT.

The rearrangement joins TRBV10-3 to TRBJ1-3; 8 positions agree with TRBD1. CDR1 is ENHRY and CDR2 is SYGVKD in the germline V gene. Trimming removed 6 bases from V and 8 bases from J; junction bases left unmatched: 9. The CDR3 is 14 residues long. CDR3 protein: CAIRSGTGEYTIYF. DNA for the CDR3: TGTGCCATCAGATCCGGGACAGGCGAATACACCATATATTTT.

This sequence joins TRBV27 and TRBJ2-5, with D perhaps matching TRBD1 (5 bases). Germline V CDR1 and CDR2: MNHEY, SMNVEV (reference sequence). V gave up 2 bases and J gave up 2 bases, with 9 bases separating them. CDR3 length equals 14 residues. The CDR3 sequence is CASSLSQGQETQYF. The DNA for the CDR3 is TGTGCCAGCAGTTTAAGCCAGGGACAAGAGACCCAGTACTTC.

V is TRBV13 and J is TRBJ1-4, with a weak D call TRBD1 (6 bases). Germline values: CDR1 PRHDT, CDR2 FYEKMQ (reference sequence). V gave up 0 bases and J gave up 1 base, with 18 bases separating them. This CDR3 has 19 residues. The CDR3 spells CASSLGPWGARGTNEKLFF. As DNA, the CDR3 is TGTGCCAGCAGCTTAGGCCCGTGGGGGGCGCGGGGAACTAATGAAAAACTGTTTTTT.

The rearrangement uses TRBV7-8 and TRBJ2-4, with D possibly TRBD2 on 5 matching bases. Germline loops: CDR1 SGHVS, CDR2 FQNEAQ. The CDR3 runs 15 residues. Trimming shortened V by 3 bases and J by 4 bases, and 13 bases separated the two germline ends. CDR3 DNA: TGTGCCAGCAGCTTCAGCGGAATAAAAAAAAACATTCAGTACTTC. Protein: CASSFSGIKKNIQYF.

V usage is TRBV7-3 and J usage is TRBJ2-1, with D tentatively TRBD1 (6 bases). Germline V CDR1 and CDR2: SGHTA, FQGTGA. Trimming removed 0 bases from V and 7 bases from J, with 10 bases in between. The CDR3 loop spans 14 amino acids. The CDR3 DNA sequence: TGTGCCAGCAGCTTAACAGGCCAGGGGAATGAGCAGTTCTTC. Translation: CASSLTGQGNEQFF. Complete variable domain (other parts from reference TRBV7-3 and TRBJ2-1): GAGVSQTPSNKVTEKGKYVELRCDPISGHTALYWYRQSLGQGPEFLIYFQGTGAADDSGLPNDRFFAVRPEGSVSTLKIQRTERGDSAVYLCASSLTGQGNEQFFGPGTRLTVL.

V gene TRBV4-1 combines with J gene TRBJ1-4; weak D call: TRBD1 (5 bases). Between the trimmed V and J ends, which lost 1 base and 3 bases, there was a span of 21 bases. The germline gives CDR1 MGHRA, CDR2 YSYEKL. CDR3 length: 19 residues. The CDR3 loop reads CASSQGRAARAMANEKLFF. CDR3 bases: TGCGCCAGCAGCCAAGGGCGGGCAGCCAGGGCTATGGCTAATGAAAAACTGTTTTTT.

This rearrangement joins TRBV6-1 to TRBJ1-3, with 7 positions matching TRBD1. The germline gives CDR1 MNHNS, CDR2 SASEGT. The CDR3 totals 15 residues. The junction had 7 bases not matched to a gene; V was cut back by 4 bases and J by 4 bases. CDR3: CASSGRDSLGNTIYF. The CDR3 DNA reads TGTGCCAGCAGTGGACGGGACAGCCTCGGAAACACCATATATTTT.

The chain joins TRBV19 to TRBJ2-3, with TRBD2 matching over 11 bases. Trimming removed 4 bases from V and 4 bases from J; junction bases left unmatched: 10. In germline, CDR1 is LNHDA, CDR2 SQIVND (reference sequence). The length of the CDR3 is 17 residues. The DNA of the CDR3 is TGTGCCAGTAGTAATGACAGGGTTAGCGGGAGGGCAGATACGCAGTATTTT. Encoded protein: CASSNDRVSGRADTQYF.

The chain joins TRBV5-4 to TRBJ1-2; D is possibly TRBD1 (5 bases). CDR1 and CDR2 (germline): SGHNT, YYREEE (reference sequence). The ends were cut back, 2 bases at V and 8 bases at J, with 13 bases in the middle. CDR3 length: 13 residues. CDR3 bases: TGTGCCAGCAGCTTTTCAGGGTTCGGGGGCTACACCTTC. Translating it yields CASSFSGFGGYTF.

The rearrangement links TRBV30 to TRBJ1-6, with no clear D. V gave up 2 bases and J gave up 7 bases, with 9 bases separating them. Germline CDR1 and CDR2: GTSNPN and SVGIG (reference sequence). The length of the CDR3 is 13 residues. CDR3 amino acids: CAWSPTVNSPLHF. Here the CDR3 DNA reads TGTGCCTGGAGTCCCACAGTGAATTCACCCCTCCACTTT.

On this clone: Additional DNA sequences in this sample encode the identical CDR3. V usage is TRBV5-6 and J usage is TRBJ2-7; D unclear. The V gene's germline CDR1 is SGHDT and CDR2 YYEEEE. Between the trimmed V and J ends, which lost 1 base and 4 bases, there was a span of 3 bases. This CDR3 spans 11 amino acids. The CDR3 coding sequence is TGTGCCAGCAGCTTGAATTACGAGCAGTACTTC. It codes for CASSLNYEQYF. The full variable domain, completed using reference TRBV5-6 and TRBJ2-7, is DAGVTQSPTHLIKTRGQQVTLRCSPKSGHDTVSWYQQALGQGPQFIFQYYEEEERQRGNFPDRFSGHQFPNYSSELNVNALLLGDSALYLCASSLNYEQYFGPGTRLTVT.

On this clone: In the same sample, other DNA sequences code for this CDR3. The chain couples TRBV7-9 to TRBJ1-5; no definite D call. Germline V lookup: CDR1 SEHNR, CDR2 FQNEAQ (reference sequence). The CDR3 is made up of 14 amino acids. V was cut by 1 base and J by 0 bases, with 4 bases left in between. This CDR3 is CASSLVDSNQPQHF. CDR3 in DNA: TGTGCCAGCAGCTTAGTCGATAGCAATCAGCCCCAGCATTTT.

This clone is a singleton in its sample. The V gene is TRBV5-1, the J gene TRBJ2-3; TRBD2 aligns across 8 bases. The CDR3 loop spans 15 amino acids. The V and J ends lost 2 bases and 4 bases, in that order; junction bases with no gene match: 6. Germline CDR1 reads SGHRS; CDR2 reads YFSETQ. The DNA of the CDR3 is TGCGCCAGCAGCTTCACCGGGACTAGTTCAGATACGCAGTATTTT. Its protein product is CASSFTGTSSDTQYF.

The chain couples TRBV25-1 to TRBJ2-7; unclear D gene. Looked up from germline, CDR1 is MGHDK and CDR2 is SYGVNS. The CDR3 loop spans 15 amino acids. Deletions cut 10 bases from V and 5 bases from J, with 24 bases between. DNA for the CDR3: TGTGCCACCCTCCCACCCGGGTCCAGCCCCCACGAGCAGTACTTC. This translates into CATLPPGSSPHEQYF.

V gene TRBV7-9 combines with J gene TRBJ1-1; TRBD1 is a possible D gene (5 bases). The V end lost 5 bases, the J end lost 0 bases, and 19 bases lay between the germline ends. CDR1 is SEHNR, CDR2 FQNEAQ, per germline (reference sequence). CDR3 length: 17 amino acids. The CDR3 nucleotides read TGTGCCAGCAGCCCGCGTGGGAGGACACCCATGAACACTGAAGCTTTCTTT. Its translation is CASSPRGRTPMNTEAFF.

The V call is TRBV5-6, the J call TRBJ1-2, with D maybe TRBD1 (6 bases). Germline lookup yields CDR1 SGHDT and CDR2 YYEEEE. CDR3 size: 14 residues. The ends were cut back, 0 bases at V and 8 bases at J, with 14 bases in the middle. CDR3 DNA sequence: TGTGCCAGCAGCTTGGTTTCAGGGGAGAGGGGCTACACCTTC. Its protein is CASSLVSGERGYTF. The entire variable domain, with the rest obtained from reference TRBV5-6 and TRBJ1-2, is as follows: DAGVTQSPTHLIKTRGQQVTLRCSPKSGHDTVSWYQQALGQGPQFIFQYYEEEERQRGNFPDRFSGHQFPNYSSELNVNALLLGDSALYLCASSLVSGERGYTFGSGTRLTVV.

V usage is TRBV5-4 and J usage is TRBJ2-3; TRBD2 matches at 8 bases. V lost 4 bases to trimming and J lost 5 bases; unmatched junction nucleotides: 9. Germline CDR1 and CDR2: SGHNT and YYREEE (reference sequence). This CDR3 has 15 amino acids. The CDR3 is CASSLPILAGDTQYF. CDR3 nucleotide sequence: TGTGCCAGCAGCCTACCGATTCTAGCGGGAGATACGCAGTATTTT.

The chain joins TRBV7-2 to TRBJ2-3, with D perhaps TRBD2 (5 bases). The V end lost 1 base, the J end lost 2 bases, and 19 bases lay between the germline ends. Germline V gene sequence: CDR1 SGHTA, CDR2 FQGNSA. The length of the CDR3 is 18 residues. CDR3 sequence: CASSLVVWSGTTTDTQYF. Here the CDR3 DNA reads TGTGCCAGCAGCTTAGTCGTGTGGAGCGGAACAACCACAGATACGCAGTATTTT.

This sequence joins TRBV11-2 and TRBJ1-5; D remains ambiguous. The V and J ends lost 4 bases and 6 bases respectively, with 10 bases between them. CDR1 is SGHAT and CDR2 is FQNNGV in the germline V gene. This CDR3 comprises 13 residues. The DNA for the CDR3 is TGTGCCAGCAGCTCAAACTTCGGTCAGCCCCAGCATTTT. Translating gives CASSSNFGQPQHF. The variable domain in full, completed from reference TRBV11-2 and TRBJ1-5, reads EAGVAQSPRYKIIEKRQSVAFWCNPISGHATLYWYQQILGQGPKLLIQFQNNGVVDDSQLPKDRFSAERLKGVDSTLKIQPAKLEDSAVYLCASSSNFGQPQHFGDGTRLSIL.

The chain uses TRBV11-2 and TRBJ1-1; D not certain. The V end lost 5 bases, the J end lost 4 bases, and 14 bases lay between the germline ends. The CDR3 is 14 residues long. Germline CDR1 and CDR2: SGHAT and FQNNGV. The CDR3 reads CASSHPAGSTEAFF. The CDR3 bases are TGTGCCAGCAGCCACCCGGCGGGGAGCACTGAAGCTTTCTTT.